These 20 T cell receptor beta chains came from one sample sequenced in a study of low-dose radiotherapy and immunotherapy resistance in tumors. Time point reported: after trial treatment. Treatment specified: LDRT plus nivolumab, ipilimumab, low-dose cyclophosphamide and aspirin (RACIN trial). Covering alpha and beta chains, TRAV- and TRBV-specific primers were used for the first-strand cDNA. TCR amplification ran roughly 20 PCR cycles using constant-region and V-primer adapter primers. TCRdb re-called the reads with MiXCR, one entry per CDR3 protein. The data show 35,000 to 45,000 distinct CDR3 sequences, with under 30% seen just once and 10% held by the top ten. The source was PBMCs, collected after low-dose radiotherapy plus immunotherapy. The origin of the receptors is a male donor with prostate cancer.

This clonotype came up many times. The V gene is TRBV6-6, the J gene TRBJ2-7, with 8 positions matching TRBD2. Germline V gives CDR1 MNHNY, CDR2 SVGAGI (reference sequence). This CDR3 contains 15 residues. V shed 5 bases, J shed 3 bases, and the junction held 9 bases outside the gene matches. Here the CDR3 reads CASSEPSSGSYEQYF. Here the CDR3 DNA reads TGTGCCAGCAGTGAGCCCTCCAGCGGGAGCTACGAGCAGTACTTC.

The chain couples TRBV5-8 to TRBJ2-7; 9 bases are a match to TRBD1. With 1 base clipped from V and 2 bases from J, the junction kept 1 base outside the gene matches. The germline V gene has CDR1 SGHTS and CDR2 YDEGEE. The CDR3 extends over 14 amino acids. CDR3 loop: CASSLTGGPYEQYF. CDR3 DNA: TGTGCCAGCAGCTTGACAGGGGGCCCCTACGAGCAGTACTTC.

This clonotype has a count of ten or more. The J gene is TRBJ1-5, the V gene TRBV27, with a tentative D call TRBD1 (5 bases). This CDR3 spans 16 amino acids. The germline V gene has CDR1 MNHEY and CDR2 SMNVEV (reference sequence). The germline V and J ends were trimmed by 6 bases and 3 bases, with 18 bases remaining between them. The CDR3 protein is CASRSGGAGFNQPQHF. The CDR3 DNA reads TGTGCCAGCAGATCCGGCGGGGCGGGATTCAATCAGCCCCAGCATTTT.

This clonotype has at least ten counts. V and J are TRBV18 and TRBJ2-2; weak D call: TRBD2 (5 bases). The germline gives CDR1 KGHSH, CDR2 LQKENI. The CDR3 covers 15 residues. Deletions cut 3 bases from V and 3 bases from J, with 11 bases between. CDR3 amino acids: CASSPNPGDTGELFF. Written as DNA, the CDR3 is TGTGCCAGCTCACCGAATCCCGGGGACACCGGGGAGCTGTTTTTT.

CDR3 in amino acids: CASTRSLAEVYGYTF. In DNA form, the CDR3 reads TGTGCCAGCACCAGATCCCTCGCAGAAGTCTATGGCTACACCTTC. The V call is TRBV6-2 or TRBV6-3, the J call TRBJ1-2; D gene ambiguous. Germline V gene sequence: CDR1 MNHEY, CDR2 SVGEGT. The CDR3 is made up of 15 amino acids. The germline V and J ends were trimmed by 7 bases and 4 bases, with 19 bases remaining between them.

This clonotype was seen many times. This chain links TRBV29-1 with TRBJ2-3; 13 positions match TRBD2. With 7 bases clipped from V and 4 bases from J, the junction kept 5 bases outside the gene matches. This CDR3 has 14 residues. In germline, CDR1 is SQVTM, CDR2 ANQGSEA. The CDR3 DNA is TGCAGCGCAGACGGACTAGCGGGAGCAGATACGCAGTATTTT. Amino acid sequence: CSADGLAGADTQYF.

This clonotype has ten or more counts. The CDR3 DNA reads TGTGCCAGCAGTGGACGGCTCTCTGGGGCCAACGTCCTGACTTTC. This translates into CASSGRLSGANVLTF. The genes are TRBV2 and TRBJ2-6; D is unresolved. CDR3 size: 15 residues. Trimming stripped 4 bases from V and 0 bases from J, with 7 bases between. Germline CDR1 SNHLY, CDR2 FYNNEI.

The chain joins TRBV28 to TRBJ2-2; 12 bases match TRBD1. J lost 9 bases, V lost 2 bases, and 7 bases had no gene match. This CDR3 comprises 16 residues. Germline values: CDR1 MDHEN, CDR2 SYDVKM. In DNA form, the CDR3 reads TGTGCCAGCAGTTTAACCCCCGGGACAGGGGGCTGGGAGCTGTTTTTT. Translated: CASSLTPGTGGWELFF.

This sequence joins TRBV9 and TRBJ1-2; D remains unclear. The CDR3 contains 13 residues. Germline V gene data show CDR1 as SGDLS and CDR2 as YYNGEE. V gave up 0 bases and J gave up 1 base, with 4 bases separating them. The CDR3 is CASSVANNYGYTF. The CDR3 DNA sequence: TGTGCCAGCAGCGTAGCCAATAACTATGGCTACACCTTC.

The chain employs TRBV7-3 and TRBJ2-6; TRBD2 agrees at 10 bases. This CDR3 spans 18 amino acids. The V gene's germline CDR1 is SGHTA and CDR2 FQGTGA. With V trimmed by 5 bases and J by 0 bases, 7 bases remained unmatched. DNA of the CDR3: TGTGCCAGCAGCCCCCGACTAGCGGGTAACTCTGGGGCCAACGTCCTGACTTTC. It is translated as CASSPRLAGNSGANVLTF.

This clonotype was seen a few times. V usage is TRBV12-3 or TRBV12-4 and J usage is TRBJ2-2; 7 nucleotides align to TRBD1. V trimming: 6 bases; J trimming: 5 bases; junction bases outside the gene matches: 6. The CDR3 length is 14 residues. CDR3 sequence: CASSPTGSTGELFF. In DNA, the CDR3 is TGTGCCAGCAGCCCGACAGGGTCTACCGGGGAGCTGTTTTTT.

V and J are TRBV18 and TRBJ1-3; D is unclear. This CDR3 spans 20 amino acids. Germline lookup yields CDR1 KGHSH and CDR2 LQKENI. V dropped 1 base and J dropped 2 bases, with 24 bases sitting between them. DNA for the CDR3: TGTGCCAGCTCACCACTCAGGACGGGATCATCAAACCCCACTGGAAACACCATATATTTT. Protein sequence: CASSPLRTGSSNPTGNTIYF.

This clonotype was recorded at least ten times. This chain joins TRBV7-2 and TRBJ2-7, with unresolved D. This CDR3 has 14 residues. The V end was cut by 1 base, the J end by 6 bases, with 13 bases between. The germline V gene encodes CDR1 SGHTA and CDR2 FQGNSA. CDR3 residues: CASSLGPTSREQYF. The CDR3 DNA sequence: TGTGCCAGCAGCTTAGGACCGACGTCCCGCGAGCAGTACTTC.

Many counts were recorded for this clonotype. DNA for the CDR3: TGTGCCAGCAGTTACTTTGCTGTTGACACCGGGGAGCTGTTTTTT. It specifies CASSYFAVDTGELFF. The chain carries TRBV6-5 and TRBJ2-2, with D hard to call. V lost 1 base and J lost 3, with 9 bases in between. Looked up from germline, CDR1 is MNHEY and CDR2 is SVGAGI. CDR3 length equals 15 residues.

This clonotype appeared once. The chain carries TRBV3-1 and TRBJ1-1; no reliable D call. The CDR3 is 14 amino acids. Trimming removed 0 bases from V and 2 bases from J, with 7 bases in between. The germline gives CDR1 LGHDT, CDR2 YNNKEL (reference sequence). The CDR3 region is CASSQDYRNTEAFF. DNA of the CDR3: TGTGCCAGCAGCCAAGACTACAGAAACACTGAAGCTTTCTTT.

The CDR3: CASSLSPPGNYEQYF. DNA of the CDR3: TGCGCCAGCAGCTTGAGTCCCCCTGGGAACTACGAGCAGTACTTC. The chain couples TRBV5-1 to TRBJ2-7; D unclear. Germline V gene data show CDR1 as SGHRS and CDR2 as YFSETQ. V dropped 1 base and J dropped 3 bases, with 14 bases sitting between them. The CDR3 sequence is 15 residues long.

This chain uses TRBV3-1 with TRBJ1-4; D is unresolved. The CDR3 is 15 amino acids. The V gene's germline CDR1 is LGHDT and CDR2 YNNKEL (reference sequence). The V end lost 5 bases, the J end lost 8 bases, and 18 bases lay between the germline ends. The CDR3 DNA sequence: TGTGCCAGCAGCTATATCAGGAGCTCTACCGAAAAACTGTTTTTT. Protein sequence: CASSYIRSSTEKLFF.

This clonotype was detected many times. The chain combines TRBV6-8 with TRBJ2-5; 10 bases fit TRBD1. Trimming at V came to 8 bases and at J to 4 bases, leaving 10 bases not matched to a gene. Germline V gene sequence: CDR1 MNHGY, CDR2 SAAAGT. CDR3 length equals 15 residues. The CDR3 nucleotides are TGTGCCAGCGCACTAGAGGACAGGGGGGCAGAGACCCAGTACTTC. This sequence encodes CASALEDRGAETQYF.

This clonotype was seen repeatedly, ten times or more. The chain is built from TRBV5-1 and TRBJ1-4, with a tentative D call TRBD1 (6 bases). Germline-derived CDR1 and CDR2 are SGHRS and YFSETQ. V lost 0 bases to trimming and J lost 0 bases, with 12 bases between them. CDR3 length: 17 residues. CDR3 DNA: TGCGCCAGCAGCTTGGGGACAGCACAACCAACTAATGAAAAACTGTTTTTT. This translates into CASSLGTAQPTNEKLFF.

This clonotype was recorded many times. The chain joins TRBV3-1 to TRBJ2-3; 7 bases match TRBD1. The CDR3 totals 15 residues. Germline CDR1 LGHDT, CDR2 YNNKEL (reference sequence). Trimming cost V 3 bases and J 4 bases; bases outside gene matches: 7. DNA for the CDR3: TGTGCCAGCAGCCAGAGAGGGACAGACCCAGATACGCAGTATTTT. This codes for CASSQRGTDPDTQYF.